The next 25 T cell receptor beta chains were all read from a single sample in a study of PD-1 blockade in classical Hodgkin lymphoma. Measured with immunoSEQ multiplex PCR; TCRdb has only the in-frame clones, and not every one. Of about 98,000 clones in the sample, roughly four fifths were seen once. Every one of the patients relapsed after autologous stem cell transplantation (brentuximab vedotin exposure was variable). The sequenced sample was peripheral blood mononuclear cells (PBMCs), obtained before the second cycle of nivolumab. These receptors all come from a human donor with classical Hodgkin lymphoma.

The CDR3 DNA is TGTGCCAGCAGCTTTATGGTGGGACAGGGAATCGAGCAGTACTTC. It encodes CASSFMVGQGIEQYF. The rearrangement joins TRBV7-2 to TRBJ2-7, with TRBD1 matching over 9 bases. J lost 6 bases, V lost 3 bases, and 9 bases had no gene match. The V gene's germline CDR1 is SGHTA and CDR2 FQGNSA. The CDR3 sequence is 15 residues long.

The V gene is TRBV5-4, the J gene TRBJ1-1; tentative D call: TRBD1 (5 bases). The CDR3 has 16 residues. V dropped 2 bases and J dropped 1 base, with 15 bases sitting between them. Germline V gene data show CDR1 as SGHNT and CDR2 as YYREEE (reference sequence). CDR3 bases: TGTGCCAGCAGCTTTGACAGCCAGTCGAGGAACACTGAAGCTTTCTTT. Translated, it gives CASSFDSQSRNTEAFF.

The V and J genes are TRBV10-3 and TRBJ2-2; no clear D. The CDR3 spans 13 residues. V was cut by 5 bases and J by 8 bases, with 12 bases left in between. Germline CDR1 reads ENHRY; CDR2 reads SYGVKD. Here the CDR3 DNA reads TGTGCCATCAGTCCCCGTCCGGCTGGGGAGCTGTTTTTT. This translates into CAISPRPAGELFF.

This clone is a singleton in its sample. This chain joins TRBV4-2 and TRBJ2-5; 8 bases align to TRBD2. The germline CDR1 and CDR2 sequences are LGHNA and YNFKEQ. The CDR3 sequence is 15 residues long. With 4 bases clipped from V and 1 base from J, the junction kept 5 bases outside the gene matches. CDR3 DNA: TGTGCCAGCAGCCCCCTCAGCGGGAGCCAAGAGACCCAGTACTTC. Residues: CASSPLSGSQETQYF.

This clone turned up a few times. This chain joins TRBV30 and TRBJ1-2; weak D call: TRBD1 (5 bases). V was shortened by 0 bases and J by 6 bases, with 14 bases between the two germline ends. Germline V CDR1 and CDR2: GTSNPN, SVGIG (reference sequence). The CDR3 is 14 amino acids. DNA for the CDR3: TGTGCCTGGAGTGTGATAGGGGCGCGGCATGGCTACACCTTC. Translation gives CAWSVIGARHGYTF. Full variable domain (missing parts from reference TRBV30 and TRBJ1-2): SQTIHQWPATLVQPVGSPLSLECTVEGTSNPNLYWYRQAAGRGLQLLFYSVGIGQISSEVPQNLSASRPQDRQFILSSKKLLLSDSGFYLCAWSVIGARHGYTFGSGTRLTVV.

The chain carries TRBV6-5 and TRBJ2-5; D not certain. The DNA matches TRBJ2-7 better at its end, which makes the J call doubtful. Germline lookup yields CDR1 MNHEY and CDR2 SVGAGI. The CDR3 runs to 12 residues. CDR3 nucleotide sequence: TGTGCCAGCTCTGCCGGGTCCTACGAGCAGTACTTC. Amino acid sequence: CASSAGSYEQYF.

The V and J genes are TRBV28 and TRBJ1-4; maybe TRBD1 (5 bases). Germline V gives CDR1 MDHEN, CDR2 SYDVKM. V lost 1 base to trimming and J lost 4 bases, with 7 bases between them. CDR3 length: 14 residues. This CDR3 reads CASSLSGINEKLFF. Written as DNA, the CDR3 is TGTGCCAGCAGTTTATCAGGGATTAATGAAAAACTGTTTTTT.

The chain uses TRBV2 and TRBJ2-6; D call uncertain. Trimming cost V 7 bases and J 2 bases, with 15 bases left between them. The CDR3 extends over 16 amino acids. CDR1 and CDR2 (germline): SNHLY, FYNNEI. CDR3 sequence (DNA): TGTGCCAGCACTTGGCAAGGCCGGGCTGGGGCCAACGTCCTGACTTTC. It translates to CASTWQGRAGANVLTF.

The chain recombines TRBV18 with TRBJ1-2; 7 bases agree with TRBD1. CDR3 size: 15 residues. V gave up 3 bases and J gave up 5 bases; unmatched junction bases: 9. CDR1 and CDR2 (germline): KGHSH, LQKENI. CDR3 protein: CASSPPSTGIYGYTF. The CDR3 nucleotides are TGTGCCAGCTCACCTCCCTCGACAGGGATTTATGGCTACACCTTC.

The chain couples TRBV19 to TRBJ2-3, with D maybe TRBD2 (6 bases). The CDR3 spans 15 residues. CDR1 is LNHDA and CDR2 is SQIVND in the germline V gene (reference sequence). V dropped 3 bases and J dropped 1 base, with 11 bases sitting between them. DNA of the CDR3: TGTGCCAGTAGTATTTCGGGGGTGGGCACAGATACGCAGTATTTT. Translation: CASSISGVGTDTQYF.

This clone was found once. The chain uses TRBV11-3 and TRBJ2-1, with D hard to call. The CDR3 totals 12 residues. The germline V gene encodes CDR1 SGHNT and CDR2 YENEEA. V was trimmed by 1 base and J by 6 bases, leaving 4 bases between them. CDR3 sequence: CASSLVRNEQFF. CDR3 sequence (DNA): TGTGCCAGCAGCTTAGTCCGCAATGAGCAGTTCTTC.

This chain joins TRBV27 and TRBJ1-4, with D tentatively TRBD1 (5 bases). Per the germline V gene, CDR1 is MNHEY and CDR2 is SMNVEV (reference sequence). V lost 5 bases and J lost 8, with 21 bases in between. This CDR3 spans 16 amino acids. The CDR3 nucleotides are TGTGCCAGCAGTCCACGCCCGGGATTAGGGGAAGAAAAACTGTTTTTT. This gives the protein CASSPRPGLGEEKLFF. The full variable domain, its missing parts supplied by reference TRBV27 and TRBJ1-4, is EAQVTQNPRYLITVTGKKLTVTCSQNMNHEYMSWYRQDPGLGLRQIYYSMNVEVTDKGDVPEGYKVSRKEKRNFPLILESPSPNQTSLYFCASSPRPGLGEEKLFFGSGTQLSVL.

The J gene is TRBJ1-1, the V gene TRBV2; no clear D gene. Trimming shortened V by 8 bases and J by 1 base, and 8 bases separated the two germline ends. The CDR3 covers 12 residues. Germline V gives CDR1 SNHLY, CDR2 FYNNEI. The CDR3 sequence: CASRAGNTEAFF. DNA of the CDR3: TGTGCCAGCCGGGCGGGGAACACTGAAGCTTTCTTT. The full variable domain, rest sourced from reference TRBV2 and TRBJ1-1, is EPEVTQTPSHQVTQMGQEVILRCVPISNHLYFYWYRQILGQKVEFLVSFYNNEISEKSEIFDDQFSVERPDGSNFTLKIRSTKLEDSAMYFCASRAGNTEAFFGQGTRLTVV.

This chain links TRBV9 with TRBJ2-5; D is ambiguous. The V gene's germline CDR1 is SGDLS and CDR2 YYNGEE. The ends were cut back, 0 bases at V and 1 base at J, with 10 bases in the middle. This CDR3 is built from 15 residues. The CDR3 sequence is CASSVGARSQETQYF. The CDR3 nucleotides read TGTGCCAGCAGCGTAGGGGCGCGGAGCCAAGAGACCCAGTACTTC.

Written as DNA, the CDR3 is TGTGCCAGCAGCCTGGGTACAGGGGACAGTCAGCCCCAGCATTTT. It translates to CASSLGTGDSQPQHF. This chain uses TRBV6-6 with TRBJ1-5; 7 bases are a match to TRBD1. Trimming removed 6 bases from V and 6 bases from J; junction bases left unmatched: 11. This CDR3 region has 15 residues. Germline V gene lookup returns CDR1 MNHNY and CDR2 SVGAGI (reference sequence).

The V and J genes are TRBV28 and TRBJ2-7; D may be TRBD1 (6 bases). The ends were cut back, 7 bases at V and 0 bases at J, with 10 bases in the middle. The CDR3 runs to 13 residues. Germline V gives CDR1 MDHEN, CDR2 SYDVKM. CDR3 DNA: TGTGCCAGCAACCGGGACACCTCCTACGAGCAGTACTTC. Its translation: CASNRDTSYEQYF. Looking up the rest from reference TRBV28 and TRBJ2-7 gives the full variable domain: DVKVTQSSRYLVKRTGEKVFLECVQDMDHENMFWYRQDPGLGLRLIYFSYDVKMKEKGDIPEGYSVSREKKERFSLILESASTNQTSMYLCASNRDTSYEQYFGPGTRLTVT.

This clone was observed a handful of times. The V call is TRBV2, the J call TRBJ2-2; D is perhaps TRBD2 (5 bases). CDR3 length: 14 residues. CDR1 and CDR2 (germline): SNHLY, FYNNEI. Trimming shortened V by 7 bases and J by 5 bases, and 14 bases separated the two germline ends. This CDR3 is CASIDYPRTGELFF. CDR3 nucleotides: TGTGCCAGCATAGACTACCCTCGGACCGGGGAGCTGTTTTTT.

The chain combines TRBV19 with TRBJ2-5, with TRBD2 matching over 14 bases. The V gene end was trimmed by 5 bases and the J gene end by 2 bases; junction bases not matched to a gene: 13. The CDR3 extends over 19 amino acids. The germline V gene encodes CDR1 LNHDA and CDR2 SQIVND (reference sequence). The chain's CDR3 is CASSHKPGLAGVGQETQYF. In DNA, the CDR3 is TGTGCCAGTAGTCACAAACCGGGACTAGCGGGAGTAGGGCAAGAGACCCAGTACTTC.

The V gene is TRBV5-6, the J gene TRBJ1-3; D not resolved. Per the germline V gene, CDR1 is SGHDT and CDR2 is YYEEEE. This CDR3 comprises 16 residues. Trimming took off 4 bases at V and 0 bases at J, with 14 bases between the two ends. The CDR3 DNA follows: TGTGCCAGCAGCCCTCGGTATCCTATCTCTGGAAACACCATATATTTT. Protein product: CASSPRYPISGNTIYF. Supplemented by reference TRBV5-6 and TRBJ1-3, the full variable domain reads DAGVTQSPTHLIKTRGQQVTLRCSPKSGHDTVSWYQQALGQGPQFIFQYYEEEERQRGNFPDRFSGHQFPNYSSELNVNALLLGDSALYLCASSPRYPISGNTIYFGEGSWLTVV.

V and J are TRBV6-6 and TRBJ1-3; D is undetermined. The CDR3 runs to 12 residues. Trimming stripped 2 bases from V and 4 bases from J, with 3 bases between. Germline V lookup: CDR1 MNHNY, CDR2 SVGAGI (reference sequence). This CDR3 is CASSYEGNTIYF. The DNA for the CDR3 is TGTGCCAGCAGTTACGAGGGAAACACCATATATTTT.

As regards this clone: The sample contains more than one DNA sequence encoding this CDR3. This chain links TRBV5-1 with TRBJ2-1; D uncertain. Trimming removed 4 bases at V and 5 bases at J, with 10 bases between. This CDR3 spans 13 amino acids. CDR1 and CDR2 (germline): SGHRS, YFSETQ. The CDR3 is CASSPDPDNEQFF. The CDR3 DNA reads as TGCGCCAGCAGCCCGGACCCCGACAATGAGCAGTTCTTC.

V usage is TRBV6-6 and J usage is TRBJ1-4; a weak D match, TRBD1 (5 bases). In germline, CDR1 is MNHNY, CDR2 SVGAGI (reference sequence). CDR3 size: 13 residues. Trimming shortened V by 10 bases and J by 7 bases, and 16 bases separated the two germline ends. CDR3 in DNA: TGTGCCATCAAGGGGCGGACCACTGAAAAACTGTTTTTT. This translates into CAIKGRTTEKLFF.

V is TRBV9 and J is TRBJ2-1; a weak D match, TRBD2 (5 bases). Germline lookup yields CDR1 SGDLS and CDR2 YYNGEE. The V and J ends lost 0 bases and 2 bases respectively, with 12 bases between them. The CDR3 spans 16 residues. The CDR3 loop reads CASSVGGRPAYNEQFF. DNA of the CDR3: TGTGCCAGCAGCGTAGGAGGGCGGCCGGCCTACAATGAGCAGTTCTTC.

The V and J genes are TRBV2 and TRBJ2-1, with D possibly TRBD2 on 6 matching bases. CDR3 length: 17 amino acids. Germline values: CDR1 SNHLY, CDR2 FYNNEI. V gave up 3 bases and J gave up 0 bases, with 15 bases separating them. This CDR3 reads CASSERGLSSSYNEQFF. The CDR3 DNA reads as TGTGCCAGCAGTGAGCGTGGACTATCCTCCTCCTACAATGAGCAGTTCTTC.

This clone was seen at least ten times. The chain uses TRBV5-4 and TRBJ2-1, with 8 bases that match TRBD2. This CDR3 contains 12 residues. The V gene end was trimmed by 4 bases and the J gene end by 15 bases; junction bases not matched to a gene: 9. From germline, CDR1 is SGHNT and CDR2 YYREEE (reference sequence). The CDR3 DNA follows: TGTGCCAGCAGCATGGAGCGGGAGAATTGGTTCTTC. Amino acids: CASSMERENWFF.